What follows is one TCR beta chain and its context. This sample was taken from a study of shared clonotypes between healthy human individuals. Overall study context: A couple of women and three men aged 18 to 49 made up the donors.

V was pared by 4 bases and J by 4 bases, with 21 bases between. Germline CDR1 reads MDHEN; CDR2 reads SYDVKM. This CDR3 is built from 17 residues. Naive CD8 cells comprised CD45RO-negative, CCR7-positively selected cells, excluding terminally differentiated effector memory CD45RA+ cells. For sorted subsets, approximately 0.2 ug DNA per replicate equaled 30,000 or so T cell genomes. Using immunoSEQ multiplex PCR, the repertoire was profiled, and TCRdb retains in-frame clones only, with some absent. The data contain around 600,000 clones, 95% of them singletons. The clonotype originates from a woman between 25 and 40 years old in good health. The chain carries TRBV28 and TRBJ2-3; tentative D call: TRBD2 (6 bases). Input material: naive CD8+ T cells sorted from blood. The CDR3 is CASSSSDRLVLSDTQYF. CDR3 sequence (DNA): TGTGCCAGCAGTTCCTCTGATCGACTAGTCCTTTCAGATACGCAGTATTTT.